This paragraph covers one TCR beta chain sequence. The antigen it binds to is not known. No base quality information exists; no much larger clone differs at one position. The sample originates from a study of shared clonotypes between healthy human individuals (dated by TCRdb to 2020 to 2022). With regard to the full study: Two women and a few men aged 18 to 49 years were included in the cohort. For each donor, CD4 naive and CD4 memory were each run on three plates, CD8 naive on two plates, and CD8 memory on one plate. To estimate repertoire size and how much clonotype sharing occurs between individuals, the study deeply sequenced the blood TCR repertoires of a handful of healthy adults. Different laboratories and diverse techniques were used to prepare libraries and sequence TCR repertoires, to increase sequencing depth and limit assay-specific biases. Between about 0.8 and 8.9 billion PBMCs per donor were obtained by leukapheresis. The investigation overall reported the following: Estimated clonotype richness was generally larger for naive than for memory subsets. Sharing across a handful of donors was observed for 4.5% to 6.5% of naive CD4, under 4% of naive CD8, 2% to 2.5% of memory CD4, and approximately 0.41% of memory CD8 clonotypes. Pairwise subsampling indicated that sequencing depth was expected to affect the degree of clonotype sharing among donors. The small number of donors limited the genetic and exposure-history diversity represented. Compared with non-shared clonotypes, clonotypes shared by all four sorted-subset donors had higher generation probabilities. Incomplete sequencing was indicated by rarefaction of sorted-subset datasets, despite the large sequencing depth. Sampling was limited to blood, and TCR repertoires in tissue likely differ from TCR repertoires in blood.

Taken from cysteine to phenylalanine, the CDR3 has 12 residues. The sequence is cut down to CDR3 DNA, 36 bases in frame from base 1. Trimming costs V 9 bases and J 6 bases, and their ends lie 15 bases apart. CDR1 and CDR2, looked up from the germline V gene (reference sequence), are LNHDA and SQIVND. TCR CDR3 regions were amplified from genomic DNA by multiplex PCR using the deep immunoSEQ assay. Extracted genomic DNA from each cell subset was distributed evenly across all wells of several immunoSEQ 96-well plates, and each plate was treated as a replicate. For sorted subsets, roughly 200 ng of genomic DNA, equivalent to around 29,000 T cell genomes, went into each replicate PCR. Purified libraries were quantified with a Qubit 3.0 fluorometer, sized on a Bioanalyzer 2100, and re-quantified with the KAPA Library Quantification kit. Every immunoSEQ 96-well plate was sequenced on a separate single-read 150-cycle Illumina NextSeq 550 flow cell. The paper's data handling went like this. Because the immunoSEQ output included only junctional sequences and no quality scores, the filtering could not be the same as the filtering used for full-length reads. Sequences were annotated with PyIR, a Python wrapper for IgBLAST v1.9, using IMGT germline references to assign V/J genes and CDR3. Reads were removed for weak V/J assignments (E-value above 1e-6), missing CDR3, stop codons, out-of-frame junctions, or ambiguous translated residues. V3J clonotypes were defined by identical inferred V gene, J gene, and CDR3 amino acid sequence. Percentage overlap between repertoires was calculated by dividing the number of shared unique clonotypes by the size of the smaller repertoire. RTK rarefaction, the Chao1 estimator, and Recon v2.1 estimates of unobserved clonotypes were used to assess repertoire richness. Generation probabilities for all TCRbeta clonotypes obtained by the gDNA method from a handful of donors were computed using OLGA. What TCRdb holds here is the immuneACCESS table cut down to in-frame rearrangements. Part of the clones is not present; checked against another copy, under half of the missing clones reflect an unresolved V gene, and the others are unexplained. V and J calls and clone size are as listed in that table; D and trimming were resolved from the DNA. The table for this sample lists 2 million to 2.5 million clones; roughly 92% of them were counted only once. The top ten clones comprise approximately 0.39% of the sample.

Healthy HIV-negative adults with no recently reported acute infections or vaccinations were included as donors. Every donor was a Caucasian adult living in Nashville, Tennessee, USA. CD4+ T cells were enriched by magnetic negative selection; naive cells were then positively selected on CD45RA, and the negative fraction formed the memory subset. Blood was collected by leukapheresis, and PBMCs were isolated by Ficoll-Histopaque density gradient centrifugation and then cryopreserved in liquid nitrogen vapor phase. Analytical flow cytometry was used to check the purity and quantity of each magnetically sorted T cell population. Each sorted fraction had its genomic DNA isolated and then quantified by UV absorbance on a Nanodrop 2000c.

The sequence links TRBV19 to TRBJ2-7, with the D segment possibly TRBD1 or TRBD2, each aligning over 6 bases. This receptor was taken from a man in his late teens or twenties in good health. Some clones in this sample may be carry-over from other donors' samples. Sequenced sample: naive CD4+ T cells from PBMCs. The sample's cell subset or site label is to be understood as: CD45RA+ positively selected. The DNA sequence follows: TGTGCCAGCTCAAACCCGGGGGCCGAGCAGTACTTC. Its product reads: CASSNPGAEQYF. With all but the CDR3 taken from the reference TRBV19 and TRBJ2-7 genes, the full variable domain is: DGGITQSPKYLFRKEGQNVTLSCEQNLNHDAMYWYRQDPGQGLRLIYYSQIVNDFQKGDIAEGYSVSREKKESFPLTVTSAQKNPTAFYLCASSNPGAEQYFGPGTRLTVT.